These 10 T cell receptor beta chains originate from one sample sequenced in a study of cytomegalovirus exposure and HLA in healthy donors. Primers: 60 Vbeta forward and 13 Jbeta reverse. Sequenced by immunoSEQ multiplex PCR; TCRdb stores in-frame clones only, minus some. Reported are 95,000 to 150,000 clones; the ten largest clones contain 2.5% to 3%. Material: PBMCs. The receptors were gathered from a man aged 25 to 40 in good health and CMV-seronegative.

V and J are TRBV21-1 and TRBJ1-3. TRBV21-1 is described as a pseudogene. The CDR3 spans 20 residues. CDR3 sequence (DNA): TGTGCCAGCAGCAAAGTGCCACCCAGAGGAGGGGCCCACTCTGGAAACACCATATATTTT. Translating gives CASSKVPPRGGAHSGNTIYF.

As regards this clone: Other DNA sequences in the same sample also yield this CDR3. This chain links TRBV7-8 with TRBJ2-7; possibly TRBD1 for D (5 bases). Germline CDR1 SGHVS, CDR2 FQNEAQ. CDR3 size: 15 residues. V shed 1 base and J shed 2 bases, with 12 bases lying between them. The CDR3 here is CASSLGQGRTYEQYF. CDR3 DNA: TGTGCCAGCAGCTTAGGGCAGGGTAGGACCTACGAGCAGTACTTC. Full variable domain (remainder filled in from reference TRBV7-8 and TRBJ2-7): GAGVSQSPRYKVAKRGQDVALRCDPISGHVSLFWYQQALGQGPEFLTYFQNEAQLDKSGLPSDRFFAERPEGSVSTLKIQRTQQEDSAVYLCASSLGQGRTYEQYFGPGTRLTVT.

J is TRBJ2-2 and V is TRBV9, with a weak D call TRBD1 (6 bases). This CDR3 contains 14 residues. The germline CDR1 and CDR2 sequences are SGDLS and YYNGEE. The ends were cut back, 0 bases at V and 7 bases at J, with 10 bases in the middle. The CDR3 sequence is CASSVASRGGELFF. CDR3 coding DNA: TGTGCCAGCAGCGTAGCTAGCAGGGGCGGGGAGCTGTTTTTT.

This chain joins TRBV7-9 and TRBJ1-1, with a tentative D call TRBD1 (6 bases). Germline CDR1 reads SEHNR; CDR2 reads FQNEAQ (reference sequence). This CDR3 spans 14 amino acids. Trimming cost V 6 bases and J 6 bases, with 17 bases left between them. The CDR3 reads CASSPQGDIAEAFF. CDR3 nucleotide sequence: TGTGCCAGCAGTCCACAGGGTGATATCGCTGAAGCTTTCTTT.

V usage is TRBV19 and J usage is TRBJ1-2; D possibly corresponds to TRBD1 (6 bases). V gave up 5 bases and J gave up 4 bases, with 14 bases separating them. The length of the CDR3 is 14 residues. Germline CDR1 reads LNHDA; CDR2 reads SQIVND (reference sequence). CDR3: CASSYGRGAYGYTF. For the CDR3, the DNA is TGTGCCAGTAGTTACGGCAGGGGTGCCTATGGCTACACCTTC.

The genes are TRBV7-9 and TRBJ2-7; 10 positions agree with TRBD2. The germline CDR1 and CDR2 sequences are SEHNR and FQNEAQ (reference sequence). V was clipped by 0 bases and J by 2 bases; unmatched bases: 1. The CDR3 is made up of 15 amino acids. The CDR3 DNA reads as TGTGCCAGCAGCTTAGCTAGCGGGGGGACCTACGAGCAGTACTTC. It translates to CASSLASGGTYEQYF. The full variable domain, rest sourced from reference TRBV7-9 and TRBJ2-7, is DTGVSQNPRHKITKRGQNVTFRCDPISEHNRLYWYRQTLGQGPEFLTYFQNEAQLEKSRLLSDRFSAERPKGSFSTLEIQRTEQGDSAMYLCASSLASGGTYEQYFGPGTRLTVT.

This chain links TRBV7-9 with TRBJ2-1; 9 bases match TRBD2. The germline CDR1 and CDR2 sequences are SEHNR and FQNEAQ (reference sequence). The V gene end was trimmed by 4 bases and the J gene end by 0 bases; junction bases not matched to a gene: 7. The CDR3 length is 17 residues. This CDR3 reads CASSSPRLADSYNEQFF. The CDR3 coding sequence is TGTGCCAGCAGCTCCCCCAGACTAGCGGACTCCTACAATGAGCAGTTCTTC.

The V call is TRBV19, the J call TRBJ2-4, with a weak D call TRBD2 (6 bases). The CDR3 runs 13 residues. Germline V CDR1 and CDR2: LNHDA, SQIVND (reference sequence). V was cut by 10 bases and J by 12 bases, with 22 bases left in between. CDR3 residues: CATKAPGGVRQYF. CDR3 coding DNA: TGTGCCACTAAGGCTCCTGGAGGGGTTCGTCAGTACTTC. The whole variable domain, filled in from reference TRBV19 and TRBJ2-4, reads DGGITQSPKYLFRKEGQNVTLSCEQNLNHDAMYWYRQDPGQGLRLIYYSQIVNDFQKGDIAEGYSVSREKKESFPLTVTSAQKNPTAFYLCATKAPGGVRQYFGAGTRLSVL.

The J gene is TRBJ1-3, the V gene TRBV25-1; 9 bases map to TRBD1. Germline loops: CDR1 MGHDK, CDR2 SYGVNS. The trim removed 4 bases at V and 8 bases at J, leaving 6 bases unmatched. This CDR3 has 14 amino acids. CDR3 protein: CASSVTGGPDTIYF. The CDR3 DNA follows: TGTGCCAGCAGTGTAACAGGGGGCCCGGACACCATATATTTT. Drawing the rest from reference TRBV25-1 and TRBJ1-3, the complete variable domain is EADIYQTPRYLVIGTGKKITLECSQTMGHDKMYWYQQDPGMELHLIHYSYGVNSTEKGDLSSESTVSRIRTEHFPLTLESARPSHTSQYLCASSVTGGPDTIYFGEGSWLTVV.

The J gene is TRBJ2-3, the V gene TRBV7-2; TRBD2 aligns across 13 bases. The CDR3 totals 15 residues. The V gene's germline CDR1 is SGHTA and CDR2 FQGNSA. V shed 4 bases and J 7 bases; nucleotides not matched to a gene: 5. The CDR3 loop reads CASSSGLAGVNTQYF. The CDR3, as DNA: TGTGCCAGCAGCTCCGGACTAGCGGGAGTCAATACGCAGTATTTT.